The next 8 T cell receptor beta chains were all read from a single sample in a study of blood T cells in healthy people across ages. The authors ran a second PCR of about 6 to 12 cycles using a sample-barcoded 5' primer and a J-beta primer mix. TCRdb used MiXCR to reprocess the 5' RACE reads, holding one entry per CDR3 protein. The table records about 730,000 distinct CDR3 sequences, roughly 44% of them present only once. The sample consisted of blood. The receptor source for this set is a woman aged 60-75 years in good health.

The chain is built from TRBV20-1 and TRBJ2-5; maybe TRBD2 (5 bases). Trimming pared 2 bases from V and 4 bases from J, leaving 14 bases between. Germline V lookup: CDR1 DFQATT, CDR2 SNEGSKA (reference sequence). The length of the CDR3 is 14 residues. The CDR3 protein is CSARLGGGRETQYF. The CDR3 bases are TGCAGTGCTAGATTAGGCGGAGGTAGAGAGACCCAGTACTTC.

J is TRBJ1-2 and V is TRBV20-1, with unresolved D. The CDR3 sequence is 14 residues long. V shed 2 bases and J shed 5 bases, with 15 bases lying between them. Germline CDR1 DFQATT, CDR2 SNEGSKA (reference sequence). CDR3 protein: CSARPPNRSYGYTF. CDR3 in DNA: TGCAGTGCTAGACCCCCTAACAGATCATATGGCTACACCTTC.

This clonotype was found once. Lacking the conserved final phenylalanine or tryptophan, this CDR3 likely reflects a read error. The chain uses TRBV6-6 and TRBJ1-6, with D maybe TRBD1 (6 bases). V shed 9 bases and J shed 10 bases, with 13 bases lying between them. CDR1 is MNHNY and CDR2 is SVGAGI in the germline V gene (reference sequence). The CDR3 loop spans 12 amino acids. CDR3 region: CASGGRQSPLHV. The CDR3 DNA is TGTGCCAGTGGGGGGCGGCAATCACCCCTCCACGTT.

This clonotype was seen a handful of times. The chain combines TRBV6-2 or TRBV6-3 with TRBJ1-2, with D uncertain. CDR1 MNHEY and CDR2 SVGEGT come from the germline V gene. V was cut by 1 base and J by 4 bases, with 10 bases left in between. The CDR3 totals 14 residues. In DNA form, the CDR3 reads TGTGCCAGCAGTTACTACCGAACATCCTATGGCTACACCTTC. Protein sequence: CASSYYRTSYGYTF.

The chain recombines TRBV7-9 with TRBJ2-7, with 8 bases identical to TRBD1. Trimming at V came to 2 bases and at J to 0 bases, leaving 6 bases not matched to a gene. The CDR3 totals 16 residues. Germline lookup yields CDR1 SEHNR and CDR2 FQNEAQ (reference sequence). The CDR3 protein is CASSLTQGASSYEQYF. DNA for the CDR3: TGTGCCAGCAGCTTAACCCAGGGGGCTAGCTCCTACGAGCAGTACTTC.

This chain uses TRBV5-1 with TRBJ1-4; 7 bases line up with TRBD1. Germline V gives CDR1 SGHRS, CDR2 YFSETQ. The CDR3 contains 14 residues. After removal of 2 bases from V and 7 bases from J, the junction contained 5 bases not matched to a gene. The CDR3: CASSFDREGEKLFF. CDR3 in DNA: TGCGCCAGCAGCTTCGACAGGGAAGGTGAAAAACTGTTTTTT.

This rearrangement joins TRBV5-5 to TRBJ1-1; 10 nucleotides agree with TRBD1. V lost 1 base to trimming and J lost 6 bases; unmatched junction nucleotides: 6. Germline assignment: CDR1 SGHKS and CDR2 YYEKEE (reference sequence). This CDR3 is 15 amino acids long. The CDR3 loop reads CASSLWAGQGSEAFF. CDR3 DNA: TGTGCCAGCAGCTTGTGGGCGGGACAGGGGTCTGAAGCTTTCTTT.

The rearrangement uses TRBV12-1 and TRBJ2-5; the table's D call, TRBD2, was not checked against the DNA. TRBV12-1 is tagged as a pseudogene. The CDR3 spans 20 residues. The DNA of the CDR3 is TGTGCCAGCCGACGTTTAAATACCGGGACTAGCGGAAACCGGGGAGAGACCCAGTACTTC. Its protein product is CASRRLNTGTSGNRGETQYF.